The 27 T cell receptor beta chains below come from one sample, sequenced in a study of blood T cell repertoires in COVID-19 (TCRdb year 2020). Library preparation used the immunoSEQ multiplex PCR assay. TCRdb retrieved this table from immuneACCESS and kept in-frame rearrangements only. Not all clones are present; in checked studies, unresolved V genes account for under half, and no reason is known for the remainder. The sample data list approximately 300,000 clones, and 88% of these were observed just once. The ten most abundant clones make up 3.5% to 4% of the sample. Sequenced input: peripheral blood. Source of these receptors: a woman between 50 and 59 years old with active or convalescent COVID-19.

The V gene is TRBV7-2, the J gene TRBJ2-5; D remains ambiguous. There are 14 residues in the CDR3. Trimming removed 2 bases at V and 1 base at J, with 8 bases between. Germline CDR1 reads SGHTA; CDR2 reads FQGNSA. The CDR3 nucleotides are TGTGCCAGCAGCTTATCGGTCTTCCAAGAGACCCAGTACTTC. Its protein is CASSLSVFQETQYF.

The gene calls are TRBV2 and TRBJ2-7; TRBD2 is a possible D gene (6 bases). CDR1 is SNHLY and CDR2 is FYNNEI in the germline V gene. V dropped 4 bases and J dropped 1 base, with 14 bases sitting between them. This CDR3 comprises 15 residues. The CDR3 coding sequence is TGTGCCAGCAGTGTGTCTAGGACTACATCCTACGAGCAGTACTTC. Protein: CASSVSRTTSYEQYF.

V is TRBV5-1 and J is TRBJ2-7; weak D call: TRBD1 (6 bases). V lost 4 bases and J lost 0, with 11 bases in between. Germline CDR1 SGHRS, CDR2 YFSETQ. CDR3 length: 14 amino acids. In nucleotides, the CDR3 is TGCGCCAGCAGCATACAGGGTGACTCCTACGAGCAGTACTTC. As protein: CASSIQGDSYEQYF.

The rearrangement uses TRBV4-1 and TRBJ2-2, with TRBD2 identical over 7 bases. CDR3 length equals 17 residues. The J segment lost 2 bases and the V segment lost 1 base, leaving 7 bases of the junction unmatched. CDR1 is MGHRA and CDR2 is YSYEKL in the germline V gene. The CDR3 sequence is CASSQVLGGGNTGELFF. CDR3 nucleotide sequence: TGCGCCAGCAGCCAAGTTCTTGGGGGGGGAAACACCGGGGAGCTGTTTTTT.

CDR3 region: CASRYRGRVNIQYF. The DNA of the CDR3 is TGTGCCAGCAGATACAGGGGGCGCGTAAACATTCAGTACTTC. This chain uses TRBV6-2 or TRBV6-3 with TRBJ2-4, with 9 bases lining up with TRBD1. The CDR3 runs to 14 residues. Germline V gene lookup returns CDR1 MNHEY and CDR2 SVGEGT. The V gene end was trimmed by 6 bases and the J gene end by 6 bases; junction bases not matched to a gene: 6.

This chain connects TRBV27 to TRBJ1-1, with D possibly matching TRBD1 (5 bases). Deletions cut 3 bases from V and 3 bases from J, with 8 bases between. There are 13 residues in the CDR3. Germline V lookup: CDR1 MNHEY, CDR2 SMNVEV (reference sequence). The CDR3: CASSFRQYTEAFF. The CDR3 bases are TGTGCCAGCAGTTTCAGACAGTACACTGAAGCTTTCTTT.

The rearrangement joins TRBV2 to TRBJ2-7; 9 bases match TRBD1. This CDR3 is built from 14 residues. V shed 5 bases and J 2 bases; nucleotides not matched to a gene: 4. The germline gives CDR1 SNHLY, CDR2 FYNNEI. The CDR3 loop reads CASSQGQGPYEQYF. The CDR3, as DNA: TGTGCCAGCAGTCAGGGACAGGGCCCCTACGAGCAGTACTTC.

This chain links TRBV7-2 with TRBJ2-7; 9 bases align to TRBD1. J lost 3 bases, V lost 2 bases, and 8 bases had no gene match. The CDR3 totals 16 residues. Germline V gene data show CDR1 as SGHTA and CDR2 as FQGNSA. CDR3 sequence: CASSLTGGKKDYEQYF. The CDR3 DNA reads TGTGCCAGCAGCTTAACAGGGGGCAAAAAAGACTACGAGCAGTACTTC. The full variable domain, with the rest looked up from reference TRBV7-2 and TRBJ2-7, is GAGVSQSPSNKVTEKGKDVELRCDPISGHTALYWYRQSLGQGLEFLIYFQGNSAPDKSGLPSDRFSAERTGGSVSTLTIQRTQQEDSAVYLCASSLTGGKKDYEQYFGPGTRLTVT.

In this sample, this clone turned up once. The rearrangement links TRBV15 to TRBJ1-5; D may be TRBD1 (5 bases). The germline V gene encodes CDR1 LNHNV and CDR2 YYDKDF (reference sequence). The V and J ends lost 5 bases and 1 base respectively, with 18 bases between them. The CDR3 is 17 residues long. CDR3 sequence reads: CATSRTGGYFSNQPQHF. CDR3 in DNA: TGTGCCACCAGCCGGACCGGGGGGTATTTCAGCAATCAGCCCCAGCATTTT.

CDR3 in amino acids: CASSTGGSGTDTQYF. The CDR3 DNA sequence: TGTGCCAGTAGTACAGGGGGCTCCGGCACAGATACGCAGTATTTT. This chain links TRBV19 with TRBJ2-3; 8 nucleotides agree with TRBD1. The V gene's germline CDR1 is LNHDA and CDR2 SQIVND (reference sequence). This CDR3 is built from 15 residues. After removal of 4 bases from V and 1 base from J, the junction contained 4 bases not matched to a gene.

About this clone: Within the sample, other DNA sequences also encode this same CDR3. This rearrangement joins TRBV2 to TRBJ1-1, with 9 bases aligning to TRBD1. Germline loops: CDR1 SNHLY, CDR2 FYNNEI. V shed 4 bases, J shed 1 base, and the junction held 1 base outside the gene matches. The CDR3 covers 14 residues. CDR3 in amino acids: CASSGQGGNTEAFF. The CDR3 DNA follows: TGTGCCAGCAGTGGACAGGGGGGGAACACTGAAGCTTTCTTT.

This chain joins TRBV5-1 and TRBJ1-2; 7 bases match TRBD1. The CDR3 contains 15 residues. Trimming at V came to 1 base and at J to 5 bases, leaving 8 bases not matched to a gene. CDR1 is SGHRS and CDR2 is YFSETQ in the germline V gene. CDR3 in amino acids: CASSLLGDSDYGYTF. CDR3 coding DNA: TGCGCCAGCAGCTTGTTAGGGGACAGCGATTATGGCTACACCTTC.

CDR3 bases: TGCGCCAGCAGCAAGGACATTAACACCGGGGAGCTGTTTTTT. Amino acid sequence: CASSKDINTGELFF. The V and J genes are TRBV5-1 and TRBJ2-2; D may be TRBD1 (5 bases). This CDR3 contains 14 residues. V was cut by 4 bases and J by 2 bases, with 9 bases left in between. The V gene's germline CDR1 is SGHRS and CDR2 YFSETQ.

This sequence joins TRBV11-2 and TRBJ1-2; 7 bases are a match to TRBD1. The germline gives CDR1 SGHAT, CDR2 FQNNGV. This CDR3 comprises 13 residues. Trimming took 6 bases from V and 4 from J; bases not matched to a gene: 5. The CDR3 DNA reads TGTGCCAGCAGATCGGACAGGACCTATGGCTACACCTTC. Translating it yields CASRSDRTYGYTF.

V and J are TRBV2 and TRBJ1-2, with 10 nucleotides matching TRBD1. The CDR3 is 15 amino acids. Germline CDR1 reads SNHLY; CDR2 reads FYNNEI. Unmatched junction bases numbered 8, after V lost 4 bases and J lost 6 bases. The CDR3 DNA reads as TGTGCCAGCAGTGGCGGACAGGGGGGATATAATGGCTACACCTTC. Translated, it gives CASSGGQGGYNGYTF.

This sequence joins TRBV18 and TRBJ2-3; D not certain. Looked up from germline, CDR1 is KGHSH and CDR2 is LQKENI. The CDR3 length is 15 residues. V lost 3 bases to trimming and J lost 0 bases, with 10 bases between them. The CDR3 DNA is TGTGCCAGCTCACCTACCGGGTTTAGCACAGATACGCAGTATTTT. Protein sequence: CASSPTGFSTDTQYF.

This sequence joins TRBV7-2 and TRBJ2-1, with 7 bases identical to TRBD1. V lost 4 bases and J lost 0; bases outside the gene matches: 9. This CDR3 spans 17 amino acids. CDR1 is SGHTA and CDR2 is FQGNSA in the germline V gene. This chain's CDR3 is CASSSVGTVSSYNEQFF. Here the CDR3 DNA reads TGTGCCAGCAGCTCCGTTGGGACAGTTAGCTCCTACAATGAGCAGTTCTTC.

The chain is built from TRBV12-3 or TRBV12-4 and TRBJ1-1; possible D gene TRBD1, 5 bases. Trimming cost V 6 bases and J 1 base, with 9 bases left between them. The CDR3 runs to 13 residues. In DNA form, the CDR3 reads TGTGCCAGCAGCCCAACAGGGAACACTGAAGCTTTCTTT. It yields the protein CASSPTGNTEAFF.

The chain combines TRBV19 with TRBJ1-2, with D hard to call. V gave up 7 bases and J gave up 0 bases, with 12 bases separating them. In germline, CDR1 is LNHDA, CDR2 SQIVND (reference sequence). This CDR3 comprises 14 residues. The chain's CDR3 is CASTPRRTNYGYTF. CDR3 nucleotides: TGTGCCAGTACACCAAGGAGAACTAACTATGGCTACACCTTC.

V is TRBV27 and J is TRBJ2-7, with D possibly TRBD2 on 6 matching bases. This CDR3 is 13 amino acids long. V was clipped by 7 bases and J by 6 bases, with 16 bases between them. In germline, CDR1 is MNHEY, CDR2 SMNVEV (reference sequence). The CDR3 sequence: CASTSRGGFEQYF. Here the CDR3 DNA reads TGTGCCAGCACCAGCCGTGGAGGGTTCGAGCAGTACTTC.

J is TRBJ2-3 and V is TRBV7-2; the match to TRBD2 covers 13 bases. The CDR3 length is 16 residues. Germline values: CDR1 SGHTA, CDR2 FQGNSA. V was pared by 4 bases and J by 5 bases, with 6 bases of the junction left unmatched. The CDR3 loop reads CASSSRTSGSIDTQYF. Here the CDR3 DNA reads TGTGCCAGCAGCTCGAGGACTAGCGGGAGTATAGATACGCAGTATTTT.

V and J are TRBV28 and TRBJ2-7; TRBD2 aligns across 11 bases. This CDR3 is 15 amino acids long. Germline trimming cut 3 bases from V and 6 bases from J; bases unmatched to any gene: 7. Per germline, CDR1 MDHEN and CDR2 SYDVKM. CDR3: CASSFGLAGGTEQYF. CDR3 nucleotides: TGTGCCAGCAGTTTCGGGCTAGCGGGAGGAACCGAGCAGTACTTC.

The chain is built from TRBV4-3 and TRBJ2-4, with D possibly being TRBD1 (5 bases). The V and J ends lost 3 bases and 7 bases respectively, with 16 bases between them. Germline V gene lookup returns CDR1 LGHNA and CDR2 YSLEER. This CDR3 spans 15 amino acids. CDR3 in DNA: TGCGCCAGCAGCCAGGAGATAGGGGCCAGGAACATTCAGTACTTC. Translating gives CASSQEIGARNIQYF.

The chain couples TRBV4-1 to TRBJ2-7; possibly TRBD1 for D (5 bases). CDR3 length equals 15 residues. CDR1 and CDR2 from the germline V gene are MGHRA and YSYEKL. V shed 0 bases and J shed 2 bases, with 11 bases lying between them. CDR3 bases: TGCGCCAGCAGCCAAGATAGGGGCAGCCCCTACGAGCAGTACTTC. Its protein is CASSQDRGSPYEQYF.

The genes are TRBV4-1 and TRBJ1-2; 7 positions agree with TRBD1. Germline V gives CDR1 MGHRA, CDR2 YSYEKL. This CDR3 has 15 residues. The ends lost 1 base at V and 4 bases at J; junction bases unmatched: 6. The CDR3 sequence is CASSQGAGGGYGYTF. The CDR3 region has the DNA TGCGCCAGCAGCCAAGGGGCAGGGGGAGGCTATGGCTACACCTTC.

The chain joins TRBV7-2 to TRBJ1-5; 9 bases map to TRBD1. CDR1 SGHTA and CDR2 FQGNSA come from the germline V gene. The CDR3 consists of 15 residues. Trimming removed 4 bases from V and 4 bases from J; junction bases left unmatched: 5. The CDR3 reads CASSSSGQGNQPQHF. The CDR3 DNA reads TGTGCCAGCAGCTCGTCAGGACAGGGGAATCAGCCCCAGCATTTT.

The chain links TRBV7-3 to TRBJ2-6, with D uncertain. V lost 0 bases and J 0 bases, leaving 12 bases between the germline ends. This CDR3 spans 18 amino acids. Per the germline V gene, CDR1 is SGHTA and CDR2 is FQGTGA. The CDR3 protein is CASSLTSGFTSGANVLTF. CDR3 sequence (DNA): TGTGCCAGCAGCTTAACTTCAGGTTTTACCTCTGGGGCCAACGTCCTGACTTTC. The variable domain in full, with the rest retrieved from reference TRBV7-3 and TRBJ2-6, is GAGVSQTPSNKVTEKGKYVELRCDPISGHTALYWYRQSLGQGPEFLIYFQGTGAADDSGLPNDRFFAVRPEGSVSTLKIQRTERGDSAVYLCASSLTSGFTSGANVLTFGAGSRLTVL.